This TCR beta chain was recorded in a study of cytomegalovirus exposure and HLA in healthy donors. V lost 4 bases and J 3 bases, leaving 6 bases between the germline ends. The CDR3 is 13 residues long. Germline V lookup: CDR1 SNHLY, CDR2 FYNNEI. PCR amplification relied on 60 Vbeta primers (plus 13 Jbeta primers). Clones were sequenced by immunoSEQ multiplex PCR, and TCRdb holds only the in-frame ones, with some missing. This table has 150,000 to 200,000 clones, 80% appearing once. The clonotype originates from a woman aged 45-60 years in good health and CMV-seronegative. The sequencing input was PBMCs. The chain carries TRBV2 and TRBJ2-2, with D possibly matching TRBD1 (6 bases). CDR3: CASSGGHTGELFF. CDR3 DNA sequence: TGTGCCAGCAGTGGGGGGCACACCGGGGAGCTGTTTTTT.